This T cell receptor (beta chain) was sequenced for a study of T cells in Graves' hyperthyroidism and ophthalmopathy. The study defined stable Graves' hyperthyroidism as no ophthalmopathy progression within 18 months. The TCR beta CDR3 regions underwent amplification using RNA transcripts as the source. The TCR CDR3 first-round RT-PCR relied on the HTBI primer set. TCRdb reprocessed the multiplex PCR reads with MiXCR, giving one entry per CDR3 protein. Of about 360,000 distinct CDR3 sequences detected, around 13% appear once; the ten largest clones hold 9.2%. The ends were cut back, 4 bases at V and 7 bases at J, with 16 bases in the middle. Germline assignment: CDR1 SNHLY and CDR2 FYNNEI. The CDR3 length is 14 residues. In this sample, this clonotype turned up many times.

This TCR was sampled from a woman aged 18 to 35 with Graves' hyperthyroidism. Input material: blood. V usage is TRBV2 and J usage is TRBJ1-1; tentatively, D is TRBD1 (6 bases). CDR3 in amino acids: CASSGRGGANEAFF. CDR3 nucleotides: TGTGCCAGCAGTGGAAGGGGGGGTGCAAATGAAGCTTTCTTT.